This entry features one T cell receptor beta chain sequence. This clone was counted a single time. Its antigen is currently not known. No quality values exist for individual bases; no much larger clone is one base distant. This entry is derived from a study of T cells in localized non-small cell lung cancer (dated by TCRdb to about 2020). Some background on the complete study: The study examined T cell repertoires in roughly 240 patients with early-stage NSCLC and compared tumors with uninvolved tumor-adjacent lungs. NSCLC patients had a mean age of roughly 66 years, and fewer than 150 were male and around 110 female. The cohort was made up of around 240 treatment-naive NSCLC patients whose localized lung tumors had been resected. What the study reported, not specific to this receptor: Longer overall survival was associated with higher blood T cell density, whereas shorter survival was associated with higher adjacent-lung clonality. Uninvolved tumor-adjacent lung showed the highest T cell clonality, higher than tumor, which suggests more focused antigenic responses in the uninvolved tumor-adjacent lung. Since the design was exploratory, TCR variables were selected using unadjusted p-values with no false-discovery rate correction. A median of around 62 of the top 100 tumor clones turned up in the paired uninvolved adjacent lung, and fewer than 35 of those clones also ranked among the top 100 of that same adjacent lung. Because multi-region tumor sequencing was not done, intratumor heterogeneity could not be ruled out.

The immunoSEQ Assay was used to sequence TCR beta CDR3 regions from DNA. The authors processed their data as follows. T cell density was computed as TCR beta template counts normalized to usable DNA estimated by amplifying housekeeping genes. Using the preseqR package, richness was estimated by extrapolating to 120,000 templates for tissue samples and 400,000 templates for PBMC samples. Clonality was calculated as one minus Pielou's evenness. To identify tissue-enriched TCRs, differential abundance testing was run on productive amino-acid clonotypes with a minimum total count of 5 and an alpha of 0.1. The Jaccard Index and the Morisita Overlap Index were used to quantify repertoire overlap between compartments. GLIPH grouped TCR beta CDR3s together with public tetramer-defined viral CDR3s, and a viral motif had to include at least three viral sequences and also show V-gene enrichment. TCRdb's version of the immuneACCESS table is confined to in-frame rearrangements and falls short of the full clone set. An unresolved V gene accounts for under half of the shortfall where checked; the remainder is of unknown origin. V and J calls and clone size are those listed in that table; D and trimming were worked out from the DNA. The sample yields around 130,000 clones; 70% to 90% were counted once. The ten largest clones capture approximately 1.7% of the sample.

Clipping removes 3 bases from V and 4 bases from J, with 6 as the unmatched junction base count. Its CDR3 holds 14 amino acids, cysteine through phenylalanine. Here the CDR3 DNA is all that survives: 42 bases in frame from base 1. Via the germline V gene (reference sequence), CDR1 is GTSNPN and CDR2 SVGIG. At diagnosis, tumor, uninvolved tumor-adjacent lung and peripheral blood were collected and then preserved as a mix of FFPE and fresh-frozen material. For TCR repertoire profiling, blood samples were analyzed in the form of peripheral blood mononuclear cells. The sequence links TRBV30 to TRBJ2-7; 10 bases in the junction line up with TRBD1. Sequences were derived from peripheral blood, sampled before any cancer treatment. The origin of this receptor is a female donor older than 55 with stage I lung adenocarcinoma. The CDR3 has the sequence CAWSGDRGDYEQYF. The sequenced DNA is TGTGCCTGGAGCGGGGACAGGGGAGATTACGAGCAGTACTTC.